The clone carrying this T cell receptor (beta chain) was detected only once. The sample comes from a study of blood T cells in healthy people across ages. Sample-barcoded 5' priming and a J-beta primer mix drove a second PCR of about 6 to 11 cycles. One entry per CDR3 protein, called by TCRdb with MiXCR from the 5' RACE reads. The sample shows about 1,400,000 distinct CDR3 sequences, approximately 38% of them seen only once. This TCR was recovered from a woman under 30 in good health. Material for sequencing was blood.

CDR3 DNA: TGCAGTGCTAGTAGCGGGGGGGCCACGTCCTACGAGCAGTACTTC. The encoded protein is CSASSGGATSYEQYF. This chain links TRBV20-1 with TRBJ2-4; 11 nucleotides agree with TRBD2. The J call may be wrong; the DNA end is better matched by TRBJ2-7. The CDR3 runs 15 residues. In germline, CDR1 is DFQATT, CDR2 SNEGSKA (reference sequence).